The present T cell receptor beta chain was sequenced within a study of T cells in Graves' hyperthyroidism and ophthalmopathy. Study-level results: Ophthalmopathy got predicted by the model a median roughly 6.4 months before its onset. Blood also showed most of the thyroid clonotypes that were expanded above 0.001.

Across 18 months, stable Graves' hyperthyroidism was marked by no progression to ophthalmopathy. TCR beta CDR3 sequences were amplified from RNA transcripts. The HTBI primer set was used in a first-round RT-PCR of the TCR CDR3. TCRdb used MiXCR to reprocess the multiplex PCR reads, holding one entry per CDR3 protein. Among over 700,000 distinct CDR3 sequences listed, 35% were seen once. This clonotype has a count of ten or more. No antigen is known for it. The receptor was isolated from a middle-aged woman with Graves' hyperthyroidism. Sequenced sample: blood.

This CDR3 reads CSARRGPQETQYF. Here the CDR3 DNA reads TGCAGTGCTAGACGGGGCCCACAAGAGACCCAGTACTTC. This chain joins TRBV20-1 and TRBJ2-5; D possibly uses TRBD1 or TRBD2 (5 bases each). Germline CDR1 reads DFQATT; CDR2 reads SNEGSKA (reference sequence). This CDR3 contains 13 residues. V shed 2 bases and J shed 2 bases, with 9 bases lying between them.